In its sample, the clone carrying this T cell receptor (beta chain) was seen a few times. No antigen is known for it. TCRdb reprocessed the 5' RACE reads via MiXCR and lists one record per CDR3 protein. The profile covers about 33,000 distinct CDR3 sequences, with 14% appearing a single time and 36% taken by the ten largest. The sample originates from a study of CD8 T cells in ankylosing spondylitis. General study results and limits: There was a TCR beta motif, made of 7 or 8 highly homologous variants, that appeared characteristic of ankylosing spondylitis blood. The disease-linked clones had a CD8+ phenotype and low blood frequencies.

The source material was blood. This sequence originates from a male donor with ankylosing spondylitis or in good health (not recorded which).

CDR3 bases: TGTGCCAGCAGTTTAGGACCCAAAGGGACGCAGTATTTT. Amino acid sequence: CASSLGPKGTQYF. The chain combines TRBV12-3 or TRBV12-4 with TRBJ2-3, with D unresolved. This CDR3 has 13 residues. The ends were cut back, 1 base at V and 9 bases at J, with 11 bases in the middle.